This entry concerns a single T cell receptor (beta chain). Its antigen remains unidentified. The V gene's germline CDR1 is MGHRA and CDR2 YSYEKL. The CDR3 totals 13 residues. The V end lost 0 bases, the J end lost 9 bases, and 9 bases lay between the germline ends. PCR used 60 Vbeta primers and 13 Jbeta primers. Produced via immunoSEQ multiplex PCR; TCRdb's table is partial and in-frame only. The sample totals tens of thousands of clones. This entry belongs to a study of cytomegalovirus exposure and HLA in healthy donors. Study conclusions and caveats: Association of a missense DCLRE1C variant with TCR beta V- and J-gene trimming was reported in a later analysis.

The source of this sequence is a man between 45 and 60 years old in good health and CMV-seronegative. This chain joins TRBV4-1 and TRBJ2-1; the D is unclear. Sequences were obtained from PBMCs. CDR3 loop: CASSQDLTVEQFF. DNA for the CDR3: TGCGCCAGCAGCCAAGATTTAACAGTTGAGCAGTTCTTC.